The T cell receptor (beta chain) under discussion was sequenced for a study of cytomegalovirus exposure and HLA in healthy donors. Study observations and caveats: Cytomegalovirus-associated TCR beta chains were listed, numbering some 170. A missense variant in DCLRE1C was later tied to TCR beta V- and J-gene trimming.

Researchers ran the PCR with 60 Vbeta and 13 Jbeta primers. Authors' processing steps: As a later analysis found, there were 82 million or so unique TCR beta chains, of which some 9.9 million were shared. Clones were sequenced by immunoSEQ multiplex PCR, and TCRdb holds only the in-frame ones, with some missing. From that table come the V and J calls and clone size; the DNA was used to work out D and trimming. The repertoire holds about 160,000 clones, with roughly 85% as singletons. V was trimmed by 5 bases and J by 2 bases, leaving 10 bases between them. CDR1 is SGHAT, CDR2 FQNNGV, per germline. The CDR3 has 13 residues. On this clone: Its specificity is not known.

The source material was PBMCs. V usage is TRBV11-2 and J usage is TRBJ2-7; D possibly corresponds to TRBD1 (7 bases). This clonotype was sampled from a man aged 40-55 years in good health and CMV-seronegative. DNA for the CDR3: TGTGCCAGCAGCCGCGGGACAGCCTACGAGCAGTACTTC. Translating it yields CASSRGTAYEQYF.